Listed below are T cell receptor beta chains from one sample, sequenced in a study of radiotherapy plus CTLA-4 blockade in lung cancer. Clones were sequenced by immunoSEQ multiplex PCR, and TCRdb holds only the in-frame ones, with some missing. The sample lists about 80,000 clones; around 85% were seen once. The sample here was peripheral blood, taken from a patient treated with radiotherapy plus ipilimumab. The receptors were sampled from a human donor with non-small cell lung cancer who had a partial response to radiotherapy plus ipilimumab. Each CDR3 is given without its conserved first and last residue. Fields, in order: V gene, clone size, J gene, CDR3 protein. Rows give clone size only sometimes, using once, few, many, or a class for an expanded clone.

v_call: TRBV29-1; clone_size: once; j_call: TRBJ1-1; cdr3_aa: SGGDRVNTEAF
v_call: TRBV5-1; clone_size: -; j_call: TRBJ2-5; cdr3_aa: ASSSGTAKETQY
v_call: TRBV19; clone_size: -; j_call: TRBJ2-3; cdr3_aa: ASSMTSGRTQY
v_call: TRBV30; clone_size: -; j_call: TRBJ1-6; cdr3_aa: AWSVGPTGAVSPLH
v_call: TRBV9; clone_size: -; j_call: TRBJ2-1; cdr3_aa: ASSVSSGTSGNEQF
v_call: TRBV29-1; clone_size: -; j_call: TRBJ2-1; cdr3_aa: SVANYAGTATAGF
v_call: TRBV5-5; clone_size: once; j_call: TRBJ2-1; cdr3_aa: ASSLQTGINNEQF
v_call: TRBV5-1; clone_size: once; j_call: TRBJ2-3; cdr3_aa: ASSWRWTGSTDTQY
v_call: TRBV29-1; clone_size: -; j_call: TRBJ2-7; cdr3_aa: SVWSDSSYEQY
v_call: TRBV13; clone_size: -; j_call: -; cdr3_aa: ASSLGTGGREQY